What follows describes a single T cell receptor beta chain. Its target is unknown. The source of the sample is a study of PD-1 blockade in classical Hodgkin lymphoma. For the study at large: Administration of nivolumab to patients was at 3 mg/kg intravenously every 2 weeks. The study's findings and limits: Newly diagnosed patients were reported to start with lower TCR diversity than healthy donors. Baseline diversity was lower in partial responders and progressors than complete responders.

Data came from immunoSEQ multiplex PCR; TCRdb stores just in-frame clones and leaves some out. The sample includes 25,000 to 40,000 clones, roughly 82% of them seen just once. The CDR3 contains 15 residues. The germline gives CDR1 SGHVS, CDR2 FNYEAQ. Trimming at V came to 5 bases and at J to 0 bases, leaving 5 bases not matched to a gene. Each patient experienced a relapse that followed autologous stem cell transplantation, and brentuximab vedotin exposure varied. Best overall response was complete response, partial response or progressive disease in these relapsed/refractory classical Hodgkin lymphoma patients.

The TCR was taken from a human donor with classical Hodgkin lymphoma. This chain joins TRBV7-6 and TRBJ2-5; 8 bases are a match to TRBD1. The material was peripheral blood mononuclear cells (PBMCs), obtained at baseline. CDR3 DNA sequence: TGTGCCAGCAGCCGAGGACAGGGCCACCAAGAGACCCAGTACTTC. It is translated as CASSRGQGHQETQYF.